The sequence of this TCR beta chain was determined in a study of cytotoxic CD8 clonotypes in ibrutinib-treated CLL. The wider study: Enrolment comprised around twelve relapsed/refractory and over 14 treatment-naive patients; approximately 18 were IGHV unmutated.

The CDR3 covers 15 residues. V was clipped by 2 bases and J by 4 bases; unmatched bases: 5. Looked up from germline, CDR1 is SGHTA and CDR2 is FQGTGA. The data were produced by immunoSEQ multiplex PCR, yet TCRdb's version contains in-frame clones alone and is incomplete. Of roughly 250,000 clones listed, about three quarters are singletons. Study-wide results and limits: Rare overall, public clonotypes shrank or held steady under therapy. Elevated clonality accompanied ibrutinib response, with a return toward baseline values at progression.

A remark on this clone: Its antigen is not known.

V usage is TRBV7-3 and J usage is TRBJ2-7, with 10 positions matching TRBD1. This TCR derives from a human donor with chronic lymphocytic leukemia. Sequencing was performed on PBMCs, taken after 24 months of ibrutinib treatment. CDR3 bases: TGTGCCAGCAGCTTACCGGACAGGGGGATTTACGAGCAGTACTTC. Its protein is CASSLPDRGIYEQYF.